The 30 T cell receptor beta chains in this list originate from one sample, sequenced in a study of a mutant IDH1 vaccine in newly diagnosed glioma. Antigens for these TCRs are unknown. Repertoires were generated with immunoSEQ multiplex PCR, while TCRdb's copy carries only in-frame clones and drops some. The repertoire consists of 60,000 to 85,000 clones, with around 83% occurring once and the leading ten covering 0.75% to 0.95%. Time point in this sample: week 23, last vaccination. Vaccination used 300 ug of mutant IDH1 20-mer peptide per dose, with topical imiquimod. The sequencing used PBMCs, collected from a glioma patient whose treatment included an IDH1 peptide vaccine. The receptors were gathered from a woman aged 45-60 years with glioma.

This clone was seen repeatedly, ten times or more. The rearrangement uses TRBV4-1 and TRBJ1-3, with D unclear. The germline V gene encodes CDR1 MGHRA and CDR2 YSYEKL. The CDR3 is 14 amino acids. V lost 0 bases to trimming and J lost 3 bases, with 6 bases between them. The chain's CDR3 is CASSQEELGNTIYF. The CDR3 coding sequence is TGCGCCAGCAGCCAAGAGGAACTTGGAAACACCATATATTTT.

About this clone: The junction differs from germline at one of its ends, possibly a read error. The chain carries TRBV7-7 and TRBJ2-5, with D perhaps TRBD1 or TRBD2 (5 bases each). The DNA end is more similar to TRBJ2-7, so the J call may be wrong. From germline, CDR1 is SSHAT and CDR2 FNYEAQ (reference sequence). The length of the CDR3 is 14 residues. The CDR3 spells CASSLALTGYEQYF. The CDR3, as DNA: TGTGCTAGCAGCTTAGCGCTAACAGGCTACGAGCAGTACTTC.

This chain connects TRBV10-2 to TRBJ1-1; no clear D gene. Trimming cost V 5 bases and J 0 bases, with 10 bases left between them. CDR1 and CDR2 (germline): WSHSY, SAAADI. This CDR3 region has 14 residues. Here the CDR3 DNA reads TGCGCCAGCAGTCCTATGGGGATGAACACTGAAGCTTTCTTT. This sequence encodes CASSPMGMNTEAFF.

As to this clone: An end of the junction does not agree with germline; a read error may underlie this. The chain employs TRBV5-4 and TRBJ2-3; no reliable D call. This CDR3 is 13 amino acids long. Germline V gives CDR1 SGHNT, CDR2 YYREEE (reference sequence). CDR3 loop: CASSSPSGPTQYF. CDR3 in DNA: TGCGCCAGCAGCTCCCCCTCCGGGCCTACGCAGTATTTT.

This clone was observed a handful of times. This sequence joins TRBV27 and TRBJ2-5; 7 nucleotides match TRBD2. The CDR3 runs to 14 residues. V gave up 9 bases and J gave up 4 bases; unmatched junction bases: 11. CDR1 is MNHEY, CDR2 SMNVEV, per germline (reference sequence). The CDR3 bases are TGTGCCAGTAGGTCGGGGGGAGTTATAGAGACCCAGTACTTC. As protein: CASRSGGVIETQYF.

The gene calls are TRBV11-3 and TRBJ2-7, with a possible D match to TRBD1 (5 bases). The V end was cut by 1 base, the J end by 3 bases, with 13 bases between. The CDR3 sequence is 15 residues long. Per the germline V gene, CDR1 is SGHNT and CDR2 is YENEEA. CDR3 sequence reads: CASSLAGHSLYEQYF. CDR3 nucleotides: TGTGCCAGCAGCTTAGCAGGGCATAGCCTCTACGAGCAGTACTTC.

The genes are TRBV7-9 and TRBJ2-1; the D gene is possibly TRBD1 (6 bases). Looked up from germline, CDR1 is SEHNR and CDR2 is FQNEAQ (reference sequence). Trimming took 4 bases from V and 3 from J, leaving 16 bases between them. This CDR3 region has 16 residues. CDR3 nucleotide sequence: TGTGCCAGCAGCTCAGGGACCGGGACACACTACAATGAGCAGTTCTTC. Residues: CASSSGTGTHYNEQFF.

This clone was counted only a few times. The chain employs TRBV28 and TRBJ1-5, with 8 bases aligning to TRBD1. CDR1 and CDR2 from the germline V gene are MDHEN and SYDVKM. CDR3 length: 14 amino acids. Trimming removed 3 bases from V and 6 bases from J; junction bases left unmatched: 4. CDR3 region: CASSFHRGAQPQHF. The CDR3 region has the DNA TGTGCCAGCAGTTTCCACAGGGGGGCTCAGCCCCAGCATTTT.

For this clone: Germline is not matched at one junction end, which may reflect a read error. V is TRBV7-7 and J is TRBJ2-1, with TRBD2 matching 15 bases. The CDR3 consists of 15 residues. The germline gives CDR1 SSHAT, CDR2 FNYEAQ (reference sequence). The CDR3 nucleotides read TGTGCTAGCAGCTCCGGGACTAGCGGGAGGAATGAGCAGTTCTTC. It is translated as CASSSGTSGRNEQFF.

This chain links TRBV20-1 with TRBJ1-5; D is unresolved. Germline lookup yields CDR1 DFQATT and CDR2 SNEGSKA (reference sequence). The V end was cut by 3 bases, the J end by 7 bases, with 7 bases between. The CDR3 has 11 amino acids. The chain's CDR3 is CSASKGQPQHF. In DNA, the CDR3 is TGCAGTGCTAGTAAAGGGCAGCCCCAGCATTTT.

The chain recombines TRBV27 with TRBJ1-5, with a possible D match to TRBD1 (6 bases). Germline CDR1 is MNHEY and CDR2 is SMNVEV (reference sequence). The V end lost 5 bases, the J end lost 1 base, and 18 bases lay between the germline ends. There are 17 residues in the CDR3. CDR3 sequence: CASSPLAGHTSNQPQHF. In nucleotides, the CDR3 is TGTGCCAGCAGTCCCTTGGCGGGACACACGAGCAATCAGCCCCAGCATTTT.

The chain combines TRBV30 with TRBJ2-1, with 8 bases identical to TRBD1. This CDR3 has 14 residues. Per germline, CDR1 GTSNPN and CDR2 SVGIG (reference sequence). Losses at the gene ends were 0 bases for V and 4 bases for J; bases not matched to a gene: 2. CDR3 sequence reads: CAWSVDRGYNEQFF. As DNA, the CDR3 is TGTGCCTGGAGTGTTGACAGGGGATACAATGAGCAGTTCTTC.

There are a few counts of this clone. The chain has TRBV6-1 and TRBJ1-5; D gene unclear. The CDR3 extends over 14 amino acids. V gave up 3 bases and J gave up 1 base, with 7 bases separating them. Germline V gene lookup returns CDR1 MNHNS and CDR2 SASEGT. In DNA form, the CDR3 reads TGTGCCAGCAGTGACTATGGGAGCAATCAGCCCCAGCATTTT. Protein sequence: CASSDYGSNQPQHF.

The rearrangement uses TRBV27 and TRBJ1-5, with D unclear. The CDR3 runs to 14 residues. The V end was cut by 6 bases, the J end by 3 bases, with 12 bases between. Per the germline V gene, CDR1 is MNHEY and CDR2 is SMNVEV (reference sequence). CDR3 nucleotides: TGTGCCAGCAGGTCGTCCGTCAACAATCAGCCCCAGCATTTT. Residues: CASRSSVNNQPQHF.

J is TRBJ2-7 and V is TRBV6-1, with a possible D match to TRBD1 (5 bases). CDR1 is MNHNS and CDR2 is SASEGT in the germline V gene. V gave up 0 bases and J gave up 6 bases, with 12 bases separating them. CDR3 length: 14 residues. The CDR3 nucleotides read TGTGCCAGCAGTGAAGCGCTTCTGACAGCCGAGCAGTACTTC. Translated: CASSEALLTAEQYF.

This clone has just one count. The chain joins TRBV9 to TRBJ1-2; 7 positions agree with TRBD1. Germline CDR1 and CDR2: SGDLS and YYNGEE. V dropped 4 bases and J dropped 13; count of bases not matched to a gene: 13. The CDR3 is made up of 13 amino acids. The DNA for the CDR3 is TGTGCCAGCAGCCCAGGACAGGCGACCAAAGGCACCTTC. Residues: CASSPGQATKGTF.

The chain links TRBV27 to TRBJ1-4; D is ambiguous. The CDR3 extends over 13 amino acids. Between the trimmed V and J ends, which lost 2 bases and 10 bases, there was a span of 11 bases. Germline V gene lookup returns CDR1 MNHEY and CDR2 SMNVEV (reference sequence). The CDR3 here is CASSLGPAGKLFF. Written as DNA, the CDR3 is TGTGCCAGCAGTTTAGGCCCGGCGGGAAAACTGTTTTTT. The full variable domain, its missing parts supplied by reference TRBV27 and TRBJ1-4, is EAQVTQNPRYLITVTGKKLTVTCSQNMNHEYMSWYRQDPGLGLRQIYYSMNVEVTDKGDVPEGYKVSRKEKRNFPLILESPSPNQTSLYFCASSLGPAGKLFFGSGTQLSVL.

V is TRBV18 and J is TRBJ2-2; the D is unclear. CDR3 length equals 12 residues. The V end was cut by 6 bases, the J end by 3 bases, with 5 bases between. The germline V gene has CDR1 KGHSH and CDR2 LQKENI. CDR3 sequence: CASSQDTGELFF. CDR3 bases: TGTGCCAGCTCCCAAGACACCGGGGAGCTGTTTTTT.

With regard to this clone: Other DNA sequences in this sample translate to the same CDR3. The chain has TRBV5-1 and TRBJ1-1; D gene ambiguous. The V gene lost 0 bases and the J gene lost 1 base, with 4 bases spanning the gap. Germline V gene lookup returns CDR1 SGHRS and CDR2 YFSETQ. The CDR3 runs to 13 residues. CDR3 region: CASSLGGNTEAFF. DNA of the CDR3: TGCGCCAGCAGCTTGGGAGGGAACACTGAAGCTTTCTTT.

The genes are TRBV23-1 and TRBJ1-5; D gene uncertain. TRBV23-1 is designated an ORF whose function remains uncertain. The CDR3 has 18 amino acids. V was pared by 0 bases and J by 0 bases, with 15 bases between. The CDR3 DNA sequence: TGCGCCAGCAGTCAATCGAGCCCAGAAACCTATAGCAATCAGCCCCAGCATTTT. It translates to CASSQSSPETYSNQPQHF.

This chain connects TRBV7-9 to TRBJ2-7; D tentatively reads TRBD1 or TRBD2 (5 bases each). With 1 base removed from V and 0 bases from J, the gap between germline ends came to 13 bases. The CDR3 runs to 16 residues. Germline CDR1 and CDR2: SEHNR and FQNEAQ (reference sequence). CDR3 bases: TGTGCCAGCAGCTTAGGGGGGACGGTGGGCTCCTACGAGCAGTACTTC. Encoded protein: CASSLGGTVGSYEQYF.

This sequence joins TRBV30 and TRBJ2-2; 8 bases are shared with TRBD1. CDR3 length: 13 residues. Looked up from germline, CDR1 is GTSNPN and CDR2 is SVGIG (reference sequence). The V segment lost 5 bases and the J segment 3 bases; nucleotides outside the gene matches: 2. CDR3: CAWSRGHTGELFF. The CDR3 nucleotides are TGTGCCTGGTCCAGGGGGCACACCGGGGAGCTGTTTTTT.

The chain combines TRBV10-2 with TRBJ2-7; D unclear. The germline V gene encodes CDR1 WSHSY and CDR2 SAAADI. The length of the CDR3 is 14 residues. V was trimmed by 7 bases and J by 3 bases, leaving 16 bases between them. The CDR3 sequence is CASTGQGSFYEQYF. In DNA form, the CDR3 reads TGCGCCAGCACCGGGCAAGGGTCCTTCTACGAGCAGTACTTC.

This chain links TRBV5-1 with TRBJ2-7, with 7 bases matching TRBD1. The CDR3 has 14 amino acids. Germline V gene sequence: CDR1 SGHRS, CDR2 YFSETQ. The ends lost 3 bases at V and 5 bases at J; junction bases unmatched: 8. This CDR3 is CASSSDRATHEQYF. The CDR3 DNA reads as TGCGCCAGCAGCTCCGACAGGGCTACCCACGAGCAGTACTTC. Complete variable domain (other parts from reference TRBV5-1 and TRBJ2-7): KAGVTQTPRYLIKTRGQQVTLSCSPISGHRSVSWYQQTPGQGLQFLFEYFSETQRNKGNFPGRFSGRQFSNSRSEMNVSTLELGDSALYLCASSSDRATHEQYFGPGTRLTVT.

The genes are TRBV28 and TRBJ2-1, with a possible D match to TRBD1 (6 bases). The CDR3 has 15 residues. Trimming pared 5 bases from V and 0 bases from J, leaving 11 bases between. Germline lookup yields CDR1 MDHEN and CDR2 SYDVKM. CDR3 residues: CASSIRDNSYNEQFF. The CDR3 coding sequence is TGTGCCAGCAGTATCCGGGACAACTCCTACAATGAGCAGTTCTTC.

The J gene is TRBJ1-5, the V gene TRBV30; TRBD1 is a possible D gene (5 bases). Per germline, CDR1 GTSNPN and CDR2 SVGIG (reference sequence). Trimming removed 2 bases from V and 5 bases from J, with 10 bases in between. This CDR3 has 13 amino acids. CDR3 sequence reads: CAWSPPGHQPQHF. The CDR3 region has the DNA TGTGCCTGGAGTCCCCCGGGACATCAGCCCCAGCATTTT.

The chain carries TRBV18 and TRBJ2-7, with 14 bases lining up with TRBD2. The ends lost 5 bases at V and 10 bases at J; junction bases unmatched: 13. The length of the CDR3 is 16 residues. CDR1 is KGHSH and CDR2 is LQKENI in the germline V gene. Written as DNA, the CDR3 is TGTGCCAGCTCAGATTCCGGGACTAGCGGGAGCCGGCGTCAGTACTTC. Translating it yields CASSDSGTSGSRRQYF. The whole variable domain, filled in from reference TRBV18 and TRBJ2-7, reads NAGVMQNPRHLVRRRGQEARLRCSPMKGHSHVYWYRQLPEEGLKFMVYLQKENIIDESGMPKERFSAEFPKEGPSILRIQQVVRGDSAAYFCASSDSGTSGSRRQYFGPGTRLTVT.

This clone has a single count. The V call is TRBV18, the J call TRBJ2-1; 8 bases align to TRBD2. Per germline, CDR1 KGHSH and CDR2 LQKENI. V shed 3 bases and J 8 bases; nucleotides not matched to a gene: 0. The CDR3 is 12 residues long. The CDR3 bases are TGTGCCAGCTCACCGCGGGAGGATGAGCAGTTCTTC. It encodes CASSPREDEQFF.

The chain is built from TRBV11-2 and TRBJ2-1; D might be TRBD2 (5 bases). The CDR3 length is 12 residues. CDR1 and CDR2 from the germline V gene are SGHAT and FQNNGV. Deletions cut 4 bases from V and 8 bases from J, with 9 bases between. DNA of the CDR3: TGTGCCAGCAGCTACGGGGTCTATGAGCAGTTCTTC. Protein: CASSYGVYEQFF.

The V call is TRBV27, the J call TRBJ1-1; TRBD1 agrees at 9 bases. The ends lost 5 bases at V and 1 base at J; junction bases unmatched: 8. Per germline, CDR1 MNHEY and CDR2 SMNVEV (reference sequence). The CDR3 spans 16 residues. CDR3 in DNA: TGTGCCAGCAGTCACGGGACAGGGACCCCGAACACTGAAGCTTTCTTT. Translating it yields CASSHGTGTPNTEAFF.